The sequence of this T cell receptor (beta chain) was determined in a study of vaccination and CD4 T cells after COVID-19. Study details: Three convalescent patients provided samples that were taken at day 14 and days 161 to 241 post-vaccination.

This clonotype was counted once. What it binds is not known. The Oncomine TCR Beta short-read assay was what sequenced the DNA obtained from cultured CD4+ T cells. One entry per CDR3 protein results from TCRdb running MiXCR on the PCR reads. The sample lists around 20,000 distinct CDR3 sequences; around two fifths were seen once. Time point specified: late sampling 161 to 241 days after vaccination in three convalescent patients. Treatment described: 10-day PBMC culture with coronavirus spike peptide pools or control peptides (ViraFEST assay). Once peptide pools had expanded antigen-specific T cells, ViraFEST sequenced TCRs. The authors cultured two million PBMCs per well with roughly 9.8 IU/ml IL-2 and 10 ug/ml peptide pools. Germline V gene lookup returns CDR1 DFQATT and CDR2 SNEGSKA (reference sequence). Between the trimmed V and J ends, which lost 6 bases and 2 bases, there was a span of 17 bases. This CDR3 region has 14 residues.

This clonotype was sampled from a human donor who had recovered from COVID-19. This specimen was CD4+ T cells from blood, cultured in vitro, taken about 7 months after SARS-CoV-2 vaccination. The V gene is TRBV20-1, the J gene TRBJ2-7, with D perhaps TRBD1 or TRBD2 (6 bases each). The CDR3 sequence: CSAKTAGQTYEQYF. DNA of the CDR3: TGCAGTGCGAAGACCGCGGGACAAACCTACGAGCAGTACTTC.